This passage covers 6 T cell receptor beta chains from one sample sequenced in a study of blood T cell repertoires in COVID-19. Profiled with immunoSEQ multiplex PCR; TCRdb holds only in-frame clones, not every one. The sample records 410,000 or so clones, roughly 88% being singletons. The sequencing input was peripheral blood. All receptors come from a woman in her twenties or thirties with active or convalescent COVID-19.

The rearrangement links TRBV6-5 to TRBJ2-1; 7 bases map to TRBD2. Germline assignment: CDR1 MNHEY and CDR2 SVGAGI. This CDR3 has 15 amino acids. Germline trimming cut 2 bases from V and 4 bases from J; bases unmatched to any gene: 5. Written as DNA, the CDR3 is TGTGCCAGCAGTTACCGAAGCGGGACTTACAATGAGCAGTTCTTC. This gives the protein CASSYRSGTYNEQFF.

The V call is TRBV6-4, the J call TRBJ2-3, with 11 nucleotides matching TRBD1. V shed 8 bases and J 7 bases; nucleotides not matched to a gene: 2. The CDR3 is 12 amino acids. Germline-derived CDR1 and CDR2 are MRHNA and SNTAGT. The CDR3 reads CASGTGGNTQYF. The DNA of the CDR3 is TGTGCCAGCGGGACAGGGGGGAATACGCAGTATTTT.

The CDR3, as DNA: TGTGCCTGGAGTGTACAAAACACCAATACGCAGTATTTT. Amino acid sequence: CAWSVQNTNTQYF. The chain recombines TRBV30 with TRBJ2-3; D is unclear. This CDR3 comprises 13 residues. The germline gives CDR1 GTSNPN, CDR2 SVGIG (reference sequence). Deletions cut 0 bases from V and 7 bases from J, with 11 bases between.

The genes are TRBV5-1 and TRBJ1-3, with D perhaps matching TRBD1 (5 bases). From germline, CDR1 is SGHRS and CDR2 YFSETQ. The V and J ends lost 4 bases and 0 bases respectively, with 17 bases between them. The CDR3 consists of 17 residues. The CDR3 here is CASSPGGTGISGNTIYF. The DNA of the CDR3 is TGCGCCAGCAGCCCCGGGGGTACCGGCATCTCTGGAAACACCATATATTTT.

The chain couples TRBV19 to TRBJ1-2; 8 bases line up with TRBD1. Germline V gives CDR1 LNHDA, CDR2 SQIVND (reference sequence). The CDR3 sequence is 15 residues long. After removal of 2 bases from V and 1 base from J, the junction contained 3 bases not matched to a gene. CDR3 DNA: TGTGCCAGTAGTATAAGCACAGGGGGTAACTATGGCTACACCTTC. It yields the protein CASSISTGGNYGYTF. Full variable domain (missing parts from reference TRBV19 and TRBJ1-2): DGGITQSPKYLFRKEGQNVTLSCEQNLNHDAMYWYRQDPGQGLRLIYYSQIVNDFQKGDIAEGYSVSREKKESFPLTVTSAQKNPTAFYLCASSISTGGNYGYTFGSGTRLTVV.

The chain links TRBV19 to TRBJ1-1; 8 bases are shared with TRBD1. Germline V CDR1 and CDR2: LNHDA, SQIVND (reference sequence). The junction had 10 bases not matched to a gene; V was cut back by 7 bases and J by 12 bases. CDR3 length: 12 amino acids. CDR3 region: CASKVRQGLSFF. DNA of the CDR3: TGTGCCAGTAAAGTACGACAGGGGCTTTCTTTCTTT.